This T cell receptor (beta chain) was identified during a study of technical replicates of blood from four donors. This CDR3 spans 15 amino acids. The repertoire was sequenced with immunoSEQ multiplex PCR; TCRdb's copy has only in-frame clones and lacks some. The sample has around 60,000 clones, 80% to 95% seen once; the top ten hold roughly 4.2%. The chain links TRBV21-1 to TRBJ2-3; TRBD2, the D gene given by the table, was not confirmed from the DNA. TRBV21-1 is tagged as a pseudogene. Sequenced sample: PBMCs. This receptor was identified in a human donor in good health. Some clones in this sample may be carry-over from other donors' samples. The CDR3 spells CASSKGRVNTDTQYF. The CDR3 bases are TGTGCCAGCAGCAAAGGGAGGGTAAACACAGATACGCAGTATTTT.